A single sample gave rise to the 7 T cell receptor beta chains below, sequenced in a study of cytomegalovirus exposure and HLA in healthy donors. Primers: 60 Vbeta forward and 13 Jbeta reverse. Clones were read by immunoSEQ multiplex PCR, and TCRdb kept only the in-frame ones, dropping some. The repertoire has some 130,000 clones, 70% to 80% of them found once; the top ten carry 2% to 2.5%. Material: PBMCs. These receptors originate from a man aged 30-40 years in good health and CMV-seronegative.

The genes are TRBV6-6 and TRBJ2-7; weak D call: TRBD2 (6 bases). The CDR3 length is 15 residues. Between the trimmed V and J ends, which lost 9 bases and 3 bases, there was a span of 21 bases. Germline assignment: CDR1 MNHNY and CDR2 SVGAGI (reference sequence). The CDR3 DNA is TGTGCCAGTAGGGGCGGGGCGGGTTCCCGCTACGAGCAGTACTTC. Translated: CASRGGAGSRYEQYF.

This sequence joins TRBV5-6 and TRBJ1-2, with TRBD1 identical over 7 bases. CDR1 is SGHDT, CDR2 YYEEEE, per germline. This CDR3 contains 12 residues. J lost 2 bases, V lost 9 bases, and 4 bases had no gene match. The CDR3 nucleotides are TGTGCCACCCACAGGGGAAACTATGGCTACACCTTC. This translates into CATHRGNYGYTF. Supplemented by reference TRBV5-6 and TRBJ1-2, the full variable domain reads DAGVTQSPTHLIKTRGQQVTLRCSPKSGHDTVSWYQQALGQGPQFIFQYYEEEERQRGNFPDRFSGHQFPNYSSELNVNALLLGDSALYLCATHRGNYGYTFGSGTRLTVV.

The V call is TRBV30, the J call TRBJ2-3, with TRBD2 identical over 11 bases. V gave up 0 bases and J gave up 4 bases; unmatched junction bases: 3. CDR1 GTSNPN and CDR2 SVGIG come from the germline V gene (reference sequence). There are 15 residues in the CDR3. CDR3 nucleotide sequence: TGTGCCTGGAGTGTACTAGCGGGAGCCTCAGATACGCAGTATTTT. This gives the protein CAWSVLAGASDTQYF.

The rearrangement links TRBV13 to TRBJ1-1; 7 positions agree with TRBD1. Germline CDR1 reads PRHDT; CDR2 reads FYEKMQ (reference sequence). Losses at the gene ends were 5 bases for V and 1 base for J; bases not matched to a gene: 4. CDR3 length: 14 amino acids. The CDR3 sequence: CASSRTGSNTEAFF. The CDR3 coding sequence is TGTGCCAGCAGCAGGACAGGATCGAACACTGAAGCTTTCTTT.

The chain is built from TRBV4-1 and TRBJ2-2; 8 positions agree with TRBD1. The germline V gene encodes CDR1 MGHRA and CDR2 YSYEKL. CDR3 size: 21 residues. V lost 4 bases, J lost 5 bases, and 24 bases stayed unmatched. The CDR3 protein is CASSPAGARGRTPLSTGELFF. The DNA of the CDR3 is TGCGCCAGCAGCCCCGCCGGAGCCAGGGGGCGAACGCCCCTCTCGACCGGGGAGCTGTTTTTT.

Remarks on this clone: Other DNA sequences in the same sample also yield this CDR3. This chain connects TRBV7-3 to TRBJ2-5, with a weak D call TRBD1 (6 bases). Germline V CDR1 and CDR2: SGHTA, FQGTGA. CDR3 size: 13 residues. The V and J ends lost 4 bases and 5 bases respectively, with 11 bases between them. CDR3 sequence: CASSSTGSETQYF. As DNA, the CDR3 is TGTGCCAGCAGCTCCACAGGGTCGGAGACCCAGTACTTC.

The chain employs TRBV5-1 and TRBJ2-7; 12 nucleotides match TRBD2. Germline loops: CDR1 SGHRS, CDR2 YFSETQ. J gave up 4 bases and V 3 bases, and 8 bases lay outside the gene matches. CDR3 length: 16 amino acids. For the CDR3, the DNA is TGCGCCAGCAGCTCTGGACTAGCGGGGAGTCAGTACGAGCAGTACTTC. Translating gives CASSSGLAGSQYEQYF. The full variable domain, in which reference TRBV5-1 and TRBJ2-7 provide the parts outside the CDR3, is KAGVTQTPRYLIKTRGQQVTLSCSPISGHRSVSWYQQTPGQGLQFLFEYFSETQRNKGNFPGRFSGRQFSNSRSEMNVSTLELGDSALYLCASSSGLAGSQYEQYFGPGTRLTVT.